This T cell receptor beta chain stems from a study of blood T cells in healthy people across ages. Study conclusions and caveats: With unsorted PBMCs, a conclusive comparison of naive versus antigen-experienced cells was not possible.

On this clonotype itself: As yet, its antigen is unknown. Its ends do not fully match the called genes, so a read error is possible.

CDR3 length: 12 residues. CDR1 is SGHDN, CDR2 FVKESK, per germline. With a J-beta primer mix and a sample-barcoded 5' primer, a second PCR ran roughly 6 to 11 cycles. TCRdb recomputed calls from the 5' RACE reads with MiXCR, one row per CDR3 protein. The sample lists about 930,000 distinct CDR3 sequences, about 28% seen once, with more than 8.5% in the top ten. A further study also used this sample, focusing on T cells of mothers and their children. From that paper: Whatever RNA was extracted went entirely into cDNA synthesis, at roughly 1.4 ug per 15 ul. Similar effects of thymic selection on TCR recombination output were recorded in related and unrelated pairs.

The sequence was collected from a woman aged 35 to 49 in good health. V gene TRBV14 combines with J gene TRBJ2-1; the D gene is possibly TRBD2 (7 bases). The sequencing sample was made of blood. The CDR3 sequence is CANSQGGAQEFF. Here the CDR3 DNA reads TGTGCCAACAGCCAAGGGGGGGCACAGGAGTTCTTC.